This T cell receptor (beta chain) was identified in a study of blood T cell repertoires in COVID-19. Study-wide background: Both acute and convalescent COVID-19 samples were obtained from the United States, Italy and Spain. Nucleic acid was either cDNA or gDNA, and it came from T cells, B-cell-depleted T cells, or PBMCs.

Per the authors' pipeline: How many nucleated cells were present was estimated from reference gene primer amplification. TCRdb's table, derived via immunoSEQ multiplex PCR, lists solely in-frame clones and lacks some. The V and J calls and the clone size are those of that table, but D and trimming were determined from the DNA. The data hold 270,000 or so clones, with roughly 83% observed a single time. Comment on this clone: Relative to the germline gene, one junction end is altered; a read error may explain this.

A Seattle source enrolled patients during active infection and followed them longitudinally. Germline lookup yields CDR1 MNHEY and CDR2 SMNVEV (reference sequence). CDR3 length: 17 residues. The sequencing sample was made of peripheral blood. The source is a human donor with COVID-19, enrolled during active disease. The donor label of this sample is uncertain. The chain employs TRBV27 and TRBJ1-6, with unresolved D. DNA of the CDR3: TGTGCCAGCGGCTCCGGCCAACTATTCCTCTATAATTCATCCCTCCACTTT. Its protein product is CASGSGQLFLYNSSLHF.